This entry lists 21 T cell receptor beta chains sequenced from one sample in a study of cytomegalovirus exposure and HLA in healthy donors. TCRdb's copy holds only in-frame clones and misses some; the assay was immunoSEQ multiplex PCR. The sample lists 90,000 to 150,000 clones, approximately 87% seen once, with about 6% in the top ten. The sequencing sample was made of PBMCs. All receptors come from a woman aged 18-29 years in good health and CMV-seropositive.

The CDR3 DNA sequence: TGTGCCAGCAGCTCTCCCCTGAACGGGGTAGGAGAGACCCAGTACTTC. Translated, it gives CASSSPLNGVGETQYF. The gene calls are TRBV7-6 and TRBJ2-5; the D gene is possibly TRBD2 (5 bases). V was pared by 4 bases and J by 4 bases, with 19 bases between. The CDR3 covers 16 residues. Germline lookup yields CDR1 SGHVS and CDR2 FNYEAQ.

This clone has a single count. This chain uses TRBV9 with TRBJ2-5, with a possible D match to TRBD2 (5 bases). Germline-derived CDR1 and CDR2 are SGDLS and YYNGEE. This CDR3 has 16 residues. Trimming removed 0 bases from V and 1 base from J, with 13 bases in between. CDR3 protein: CASSVGGLGIQETQYF. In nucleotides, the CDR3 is TGTGCCAGCAGCGTAGGAGGGTTAGGGATCCAAGAGACCCAGTACTTC.

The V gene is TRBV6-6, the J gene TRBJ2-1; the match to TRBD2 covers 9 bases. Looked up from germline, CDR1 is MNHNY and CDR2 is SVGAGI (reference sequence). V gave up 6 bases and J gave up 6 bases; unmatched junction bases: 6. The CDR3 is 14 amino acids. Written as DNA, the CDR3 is TGTGCCAGCAGCCGCGGGGGGGGGATCAATGAGCAGTTCTTC. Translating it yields CASSRGGGINEQFF.

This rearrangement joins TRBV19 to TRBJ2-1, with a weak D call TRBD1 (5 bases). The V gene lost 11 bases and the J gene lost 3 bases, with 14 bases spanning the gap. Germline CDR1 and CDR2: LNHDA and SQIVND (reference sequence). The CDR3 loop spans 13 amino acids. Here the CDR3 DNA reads TGTGCCGTCGACAGTGGGTACTACAATGAGCAGTTCTTC. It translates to CAVDSGYYNEQFF.

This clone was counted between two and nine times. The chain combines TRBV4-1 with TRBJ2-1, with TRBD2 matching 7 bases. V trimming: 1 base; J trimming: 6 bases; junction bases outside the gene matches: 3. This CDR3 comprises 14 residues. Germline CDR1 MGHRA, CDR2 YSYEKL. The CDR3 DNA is TGCGCCAGCAGCCAAGGGGGGGGAGGCAATGAGCAGTTCTTC. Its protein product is CASSQGGGGNEQFF.

This CDR3 is CASSIGRANQPQHF. CDR3 nucleotides: TGTGCCAGTAGTATAGGGAGAGCCAATCAGCCCCAGCATTTT. The rearrangement uses TRBV19 and TRBJ1-5; D is ambiguous. This CDR3 has 14 amino acids. CDR1 LNHDA and CDR2 SQIVND come from the germline V gene (reference sequence). Trimming removed 1 base from V and 3 bases from J, with 7 bases in between.

CDR3 sequence: CASSQVWTSGVYEQYF. CDR3 sequence (DNA): TGTGCCAGCAGCCAAGTTTGGACTAGCGGGGTCTACGAGCAGTACTTC. V usage is TRBV14 and J usage is TRBJ2-7; TRBD2 matches 12 bases. Germline CDR1 and CDR2: SGHDN and FVKESK. This CDR3 comprises 16 residues. V was pared by 1 base and J by 3 bases, with 4 bases of the junction left unmatched.

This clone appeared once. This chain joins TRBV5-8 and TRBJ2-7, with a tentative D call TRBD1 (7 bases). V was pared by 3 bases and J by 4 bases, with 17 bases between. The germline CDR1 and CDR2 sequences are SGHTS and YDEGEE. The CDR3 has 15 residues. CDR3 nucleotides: TGTGCCAGCAGCTGGGGAGGACAGGACACTTACGAGCAGTACTTC. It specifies CASSWGGQDTYEQYF.

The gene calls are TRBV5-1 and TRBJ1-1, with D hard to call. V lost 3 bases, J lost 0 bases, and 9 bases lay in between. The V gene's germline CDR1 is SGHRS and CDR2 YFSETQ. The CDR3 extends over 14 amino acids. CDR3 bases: TGCGCCAGCAGCTCGGGAAACCTGAACACTGAAGCTTTCTTT. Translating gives CASSSGNLNTEAFF.

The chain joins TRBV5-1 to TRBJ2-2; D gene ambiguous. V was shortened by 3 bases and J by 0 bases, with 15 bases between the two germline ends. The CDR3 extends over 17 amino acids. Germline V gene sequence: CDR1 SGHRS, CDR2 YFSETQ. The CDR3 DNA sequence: TGCGCCAGCAGCTGGGCGCCTATTGACGCGAACACCGGGGAGCTGTTTTTT. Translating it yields CASSWAPIDANTGELFF.

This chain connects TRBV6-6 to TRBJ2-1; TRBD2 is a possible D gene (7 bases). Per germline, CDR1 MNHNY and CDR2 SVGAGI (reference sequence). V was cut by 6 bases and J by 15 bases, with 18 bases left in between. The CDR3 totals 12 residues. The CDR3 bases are TGTGCCAGCAGCCCCAGGGAGGGGGACCGGTTCTTC. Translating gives CASSPREGDRFF.

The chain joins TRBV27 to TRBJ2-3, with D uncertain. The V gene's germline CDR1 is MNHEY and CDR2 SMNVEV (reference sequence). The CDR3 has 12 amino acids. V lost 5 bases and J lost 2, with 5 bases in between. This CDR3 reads CASSPHTDTQYF. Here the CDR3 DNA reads TGTGCCAGCAGTCCACACACAGATACGCAGTATTTT.

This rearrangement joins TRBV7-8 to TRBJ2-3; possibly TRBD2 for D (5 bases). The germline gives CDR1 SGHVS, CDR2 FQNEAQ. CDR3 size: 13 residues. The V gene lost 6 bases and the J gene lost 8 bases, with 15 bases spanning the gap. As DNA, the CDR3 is TGTGCCAGCAGTTCACGCGCCGAGGGTACGCAGTATTTT. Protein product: CASSSRAEGTQYF.

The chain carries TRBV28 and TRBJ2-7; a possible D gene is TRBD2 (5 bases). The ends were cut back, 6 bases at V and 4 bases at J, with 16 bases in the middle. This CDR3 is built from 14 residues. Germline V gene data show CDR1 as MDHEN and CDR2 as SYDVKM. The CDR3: CASRYPSGGYEQYF. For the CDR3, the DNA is TGTGCCAGCAGGTACCCCAGCGGCGGGTACGAGCAGTACTTC.

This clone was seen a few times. The CDR3, as DNA: TGCGCCAGCAGCTTGGTAGCGGGGGCGAACACCGGGGAGCTGTTTTTT. It yields the protein CASSLVAGANTGELFF. The J gene is TRBJ2-2, the V gene TRBV5-1, with TRBD2 matching over 9 bases. Trimming took 0 bases from V and 0 from J; bases not matched to a gene: 0. The CDR3 has 16 amino acids. Germline CDR1 SGHRS, CDR2 YFSETQ.

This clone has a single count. The CDR3 here is CASSLYASSYEQYF. CDR3 nucleotides: TGTGCCAGCAGCTTGTATGCCAGTTCCTACGAGCAGTACTTC. This chain uses TRBV5-6 with TRBJ2-7; no clear D gene. The V end lost 1 base, the J end lost 1 base, and 9 bases lay between the germline ends. CDR1 and CDR2 from the germline V gene are SGHDT and YYEEEE. This CDR3 region has 14 residues.

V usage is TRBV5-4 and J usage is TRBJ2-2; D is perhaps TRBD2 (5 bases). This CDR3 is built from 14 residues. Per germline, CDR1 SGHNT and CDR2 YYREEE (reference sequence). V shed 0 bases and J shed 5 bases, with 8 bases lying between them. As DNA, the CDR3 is TGTGCCAGCAGCTTGGGGACTCAGACCGGGGAGCTGTTTTTT. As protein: CASSLGTQTGELFF.

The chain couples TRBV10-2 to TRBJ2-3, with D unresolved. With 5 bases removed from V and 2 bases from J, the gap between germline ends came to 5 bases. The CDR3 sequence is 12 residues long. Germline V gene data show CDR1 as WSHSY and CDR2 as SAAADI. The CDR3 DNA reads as TGCGCCAGCAGTCCTACCACAGATACGCAGTATTTT. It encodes CASSPTTDTQYF.

The CDR3 spells CASSPPAGKGVETQYF. DNA of the CDR3: TGTGCCAGCTCACCACCGGCCGGAAAAGGGGTCGAGACCCAGTACTTC. The J gene is TRBJ2-5, the V gene TRBV18, with D possibly TRBD1 on 5 matching bases. This CDR3 is 16 amino acids long. Germline CDR1 and CDR2: KGHSH and LQKENI. Trimming removed 0 bases at V and 5 bases at J, with 16 bases between.

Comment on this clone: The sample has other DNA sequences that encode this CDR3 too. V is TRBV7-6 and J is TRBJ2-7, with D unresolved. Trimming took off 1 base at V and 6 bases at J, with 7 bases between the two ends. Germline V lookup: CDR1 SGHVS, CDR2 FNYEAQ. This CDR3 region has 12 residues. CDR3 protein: CASSLGGGEQYF. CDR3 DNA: TGTGCCAGCAGCTTAGGAGGTGGCGAGCAGTACTTC.

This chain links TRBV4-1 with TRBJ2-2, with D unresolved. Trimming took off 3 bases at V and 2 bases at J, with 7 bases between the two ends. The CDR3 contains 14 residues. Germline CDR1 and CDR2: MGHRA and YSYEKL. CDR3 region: CASSHPRNTGELFF. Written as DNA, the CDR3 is TGCGCCAGCAGCCACCCGCGAAACACCGGGGAGCTGTTTTTT.